A selection of T cell receptor beta chains follows, all from one sample in a study of blood T cell repertoires in COVID-19. Profiled with immunoSEQ multiplex PCR; TCRdb holds only in-frame clones, not every one. The table lists 100,000 to 120,000 clones, 60% to 80% of them singletons. The sample comprised peripheral blood. These receptors were collected from an elderly woman with active or convalescent COVID-19. Both conserved end residues are part of each CDR3. D genes are given only for firm matches. Not every row has a clone size; where given, it reads once, few, many or a size class.

d_gene	abundance	v_gene	j_gene	CDR3aa	CDR3nt
TRBD2	-	TRBV5-1	TRBJ2-7	CASTGSGTSSEQYF	TGCGCCAGCACCGGCTCCGGGACTAGCAGCGAGCAGTACTTC
TRBD2	-	TRBV10-2	TRBJ2-3	CATSGLAGGPGADTQYF	TGCGCCACCTCAGGACTAGCGGGAGGGCCCGGCGCAGATACGCAGTATTTT
-	-	TRBV14	TRBJ2-2	CASSQVQTGELFF	TGTGCCAGCAGCCAAGTTCAGACCGGGGAGCTGTTTTTT
-	-	TRBV7-8	TRBJ2-2	CASSFHPENTGELFF	TGTGCCAGCAGCTTCCATCCAGAGAACACCGGGGAGCTGTTTTTT
-	-	TRBV19	TRBJ1-2	CASQGLSNYGYTF	TGTGCCAGTCAGGGACTTTCAAACTACGGCTACACCTTC
TRBD1	-	TRBV28	TRBJ1-3	CASTAQGAGNTIYF	TGTGCCAGCACCGCACAGGGGGCTGGAAACACCATATATTTT
-	-	TRBV29-1	TRBJ2-1	CSVLSNEQFF	TGCAGCGTACTATCGAATGAGCAGTTCTTC
TRBD2	-	TRBV28	TRBJ2-7	CASSRLAGDWPYEQYF	TGTGCCAGCAGCCGACTAGCGGGAGACTGGCCCTACGAGCAGTACTTC
-	-	TRBV5-1	TRBJ2-4	CASSLVSGFGKNIQYF	TGCGCCAGCAGCTTGGTTTCGGGGTTTGGCAAAAACATTCAGTACTTC
TRBD1	once	TRBV27	TRBJ1-3	CASSLSGQGENTIYF	TGTGCCAGCAGTTTATCGGGACAGGGGGAAAACACCATATATTTT
-	-	TRBV30	TRBJ2-7	CAWSVGAGLSEQYF	TGTGCCTGGAGTGTAGGCGCGGGACTTTCCGAGCAGTACTTC
-	-	TRBV15	TRBJ1-3	CATSRASSGNTIYF	TGTGCCACCAGCAGAGCGTCCTCTGGAAACACCATATATTTT
-	-	TRBV5-1	TRBJ2-3	CASSLTGLADTQYF	TGCGCCAGCAGCTTGACGGGTCTGGCAGATACGCAGTATTTT
TRBD1	-	TRBV2	TRBJ1-5	CASRKDRNSNQPQHF	TGTGCCAGCAGGAAGGACAGGAATAGCAATCAGCCCCAGCATTTT
TRBD2	-	TRBV5-1	TRBJ2-1	CASSPGTSGRGGYNEQFF	TGCGCCAGCAGCCCGGGGACTAGCGGGAGGGGAGGATACAATGAGCAGTTCTTC
-	few	TRBV29-1	TRBJ2-3	CSVDSGTDTQYF	TGCAGCGTTGATTCGGGGACAGATACGCAGTATTTT
TRBD1	-	TRBV7-3	TRBJ1-2	CASSPDRAALYGYTF	TGTGCCAGCAGCCCGGACAGGGCCGCTCTCTATGGCTACACCTTC
TRBD1	-	TRBV27	TRBJ1-2	CASSHNRQGTNYGYTF	TGTGCCAGCAGTCACAATCGACAGGGAACCAACTATGGCTACACCTTC
-	-	TRBV27	TRBJ2-3	CASSPLLTDTQYF	TGTGCCAGCAGCCCTCTTCTTACAGATACGCAGTATTTT
-	-	TRBV7-8	TRBJ2-7	CASSLVRYRTGGPGEQYF	TGTGCCAGCAGCTTAGTCCGCTACCGGACCGGGGGGCCCGGCGAGCAGTACTTC
-	-	TRBV2	TRBJ1-6	CASSSERNSPLHF	TGTGCCAGCAGTTCGGAGCGCAATTCACCCCTCCACTTT
TRBD1	-	TRBV7-9	TRBJ1-1	CASSYRGDAFF	TGTGCCAGCAGCTACAGGGGAGACGCTTTCTTT
-	-	TRBV2	TRBJ1-2	CARAGRYTF	TGTGCCAGGGCGGGCCGCTACACCTTC
-	-	TRBV12-3/TRBV12-4	TRBJ2-1	CASRLVDEQFF	TGTGCCAGCAGGTTAGTCGATGAGCAGTTCTTC
-	-	TRBV5-1	TRBJ2-5	CASSDSQETQYF	TGCGCCAGCTCGGACAGCCAAGAGACCCAGTACTTC
-	few	TRBV28	TRBJ1-4	CASSFVGLGEKLFF	TGTGCCAGCAGTTTTGTCGGGTTGGGTGAAAAACTGTTTTTT
TRBD2	-	TRBV5-1	TRBJ2-7	CASSLAAGGTYEQYF	TGCGCCAGCAGCTTGGCAGCGGGAGGGACCTACGAGCAGTACTTC
-	few	TRBV3-1/TRBV3-2	TRBJ1-1	CASSQGGNTEAFF	TGTGCCAGCAGCCAAGGCGGGAACACTGAAGCTTTCTTT